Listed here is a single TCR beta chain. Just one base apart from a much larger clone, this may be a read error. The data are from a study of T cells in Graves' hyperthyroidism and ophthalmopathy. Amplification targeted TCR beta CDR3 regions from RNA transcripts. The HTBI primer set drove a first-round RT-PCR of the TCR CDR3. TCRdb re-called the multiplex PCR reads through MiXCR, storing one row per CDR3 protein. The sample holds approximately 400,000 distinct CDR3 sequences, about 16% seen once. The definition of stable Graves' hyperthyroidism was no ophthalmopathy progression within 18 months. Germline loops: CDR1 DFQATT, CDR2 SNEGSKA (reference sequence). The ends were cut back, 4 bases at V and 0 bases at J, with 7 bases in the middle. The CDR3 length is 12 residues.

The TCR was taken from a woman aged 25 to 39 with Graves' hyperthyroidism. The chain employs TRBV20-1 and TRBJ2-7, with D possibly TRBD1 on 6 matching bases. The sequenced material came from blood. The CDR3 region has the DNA TGCAGTGCTACGGACAGCTCCTACGAGCAGTACTTC. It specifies CSATDSSYEQYF.